These 5 T cell receptor beta chains share one sample of origin, sequenced in a study of blood T cell repertoires in COVID-19. Here immunoSEQ multiplex PCR was the method, and the copy in TCRdb shows in-frame clones only, minus some. The repertoire holds roughly 380,000 clones, with about four fifths as singletons. Sequenced input: peripheral blood. Receptors were obtained from a human donor with acute or convalescent COVID-19. The donor label of this sample is uncertain.

V gene TRBV27 combines with J gene TRBJ1-4; TRBD1 aligns across 7 bases. This CDR3 is built from 15 residues. Per the germline V gene, CDR1 is MNHEY and CDR2 is SMNVEV (reference sequence). The ends lost 0 bases at V and 3 bases at J; junction bases unmatched: 1. The CDR3 loop reads CASSLSGTANEKLFF. DNA for the CDR3: TGTGCCAGCAGTTTATCCGGGACAGCTAATGAAAAACTGTTTTTT.

The chain is built from TRBV7-6 and TRBJ2-3; 13 bases align to TRBD2. Germline V lookup: CDR1 SGHVS, CDR2 FNYEAQ. This CDR3 has 15 residues. The J segment lost 6 bases and the V segment lost 5 bases, leaving 5 bases of the junction unmatched. The CDR3 is CASSTPGLAGDTQYF. The CDR3, as DNA: TGTGCCAGCAGCACCCCGGGACTAGCGGGGGATACGCAGTATTTT.

This clone was counted once. V is TRBV3-1 (or the pseudogene TRBV3-2) and J is TRBJ2-1, with D hard to call. From germline, CDR1 is LGHDT and CDR2 YNNKEL (reference sequence). The CDR3 totals 15 residues. Between the trimmed V and J ends, which lost 1 base and 6 bases, there was a span of 13 bases. CDR3 bases: TGTGCCAGCAGCCAAGGTACAGCCTTGCCCAATGAGCAGTTCTTC. Translated, it gives CASSQGTALPNEQFF.

The rearrangement uses TRBV4-1 and TRBJ1-5; D is uncertain. CDR1 is MGHRA, CDR2 YSYEKL, per germline. This CDR3 spans 13 amino acids. V was clipped by 3 bases and J by 7 bases, with 10 bases between them. CDR3 coding DNA: TGCGCCAGCAGCCAGCGACACGGACAGCCCCAGCATTTT. Its translation: CASSQRHGQPQHF.

V usage is TRBV11-1 and J usage is TRBJ2-3; TRBD2 is a possible D gene (6 bases). V was clipped by 1 base and J by 5 bases, with 10 bases between them. Per germline, CDR1 SGHAT and CDR2 FQDESV (reference sequence). This CDR3 has 14 residues. CDR3 in DNA: TGTGCCAGCAGCTTAGAACTAGCTGGAGATACGCAGTATTTT. It is translated as CASSLELAGDTQYF. The variable domain in full, with the rest retrieved from reference TRBV11-1 and TRBJ2-3, is EAEVAQSPRYKITEKSQAVAFWCDPISGHATLYWYRQILGQGPELLVQFQDESVVDDSQLPKDRFSAERLKGVDSTLKIQPAELGDSAMYLCASSLELAGDTQYFGPGTRLTVL.